The clone carrying this T cell receptor beta chain was counted between two and nine times. It may be a read error: a sequence one base away is much more abundant. These data are taken from a study of blood T cells in healthy people across ages. With a J-beta primer mix and a sample-barcoded 5' primer, a second PCR ran about 7 to 12 cycles. One entry per CDR3 protein, called by TCRdb with MiXCR from the 5' RACE reads. The sample holds about 590,000 distinct CDR3 sequences, approximately 30% seen once. This CDR3 contains 12 residues. CDR1 is DFQATT and CDR2 is SNEGSKA in the germline V gene (reference sequence).

The receptor was derived from a woman older than 75 in good health. Sequencing input: blood. V usage is TRBV20-1 and J usage is TRBJ2-5; possibly TRBD2 for D (5 bases). CDR3 sequence: CRAVREGETQYF. CDR3 DNA sequence: TGCAGGGCCGTAAGAGAGGGAGAGACCCAGTACTTC.